These 15 T cell receptor beta chains were all obtained from the same sample, sequenced in a study of T-cell memory formation after mild COVID-19. One entry per CDR3 protein results from TCRdb running MiXCR on the 5' RACE reads. The sample shows about half a million distinct CDR3 sequences, about 20% of them seen only once. The specimen was PBMCs or a T cell subset sorted from them (not recorded which). Receptors originate from an adult woman who had mild COVID-19 (a few samples of this study predate the infection). Cell type and time point are not known.

This clonotype was counted at least ten times. This chain uses TRBV12-3 or TRBV12-4 with TRBJ1-1; D is ambiguous. The length of the CDR3 is 12 residues. The V end was cut by 1 base, the J end by 1 base, with 1 base between. The CDR3 sequence: CASSLGNTEAFF. DNA for the CDR3: TGTGCCAGCAGTTTAGGGAACACTGAAGCTTTCTTT.

This clonotype came up many times. The V gene is TRBV6-5, the J gene TRBJ2-7; D gene ambiguous. V shed 0 bases and J shed 3 bases, with 6 bases lying between them. The CDR3 runs 13 residues. Germline V gives CDR1 MNHEY, CDR2 SVGAGI. As DNA, the CDR3 is TGTGCCAGCAGTTACTCGATAGTCTACGAGCAGTACTTC. As protein: CASSYSIVYEQYF.

V usage is TRBV7-9 and J usage is TRBJ2-5; D perhaps matches TRBD1 (5 bases). The germline V gene encodes CDR1 SEHNR and CDR2 FQNEAQ (reference sequence). The V gene lost 7 bases and the J gene lost 0 bases, with 6 bases spanning the gap. CDR3 size: 12 residues. The CDR3 reads CASKGDQETQYF. DNA of the CDR3: TGTGCCAGCAAAGGGGACCAAGAGACCCAGTACTTC.

This clonotype came up a few times. The chain employs TRBV9 and TRBJ2-3, with 15 bases that match TRBD2. With V trimmed by 2 bases and J by 5 bases, 6 bases remained unmatched. Germline V gene data show CDR1 as SGDLS and CDR2 as YYNGEE. This CDR3 comprises 17 residues. DNA of the CDR3: TGTGCCAGCAGCGTGGGGACTAGCGGGGGGCATAGAGATACGCAGTATTTT. This translates into CASSVGTSGGHRDTQYF. The full variable domain, its missing parts supplied by reference TRBV9 and TRBJ2-3, is DSGVTQTPKHLITATGQRVTLRCSPRSGDLSVYWYQQSLDQGLQFLIQYYNGEERAKGNILERFSAQQFPDLHSELNLSSLELGDSALYFCASSVGTSGGHRDTQYFGPGTRLTVL.

This clonotype was counted between two and nine times. This chain connects TRBV7-8 to TRBJ1-2, with 7 bases aligning to TRBD1. The CDR3 has 14 residues. Germline V gene data show CDR1 as SGHVS and CDR2 as FQNEAQ. The trim removed 5 bases at V and 4 bases at J, leaving 7 bases unmatched. As DNA, the CDR3 is TGTGCCAGCAGCCCGACAGGGATAGGCTATGGCTACACCTTC. It yields the protein CASSPTGIGYGYTF.

In nucleotides, the CDR3 is TGTGCCAGTATCAGAGGGGGGCCATTTACCGGGGAGCTGTTTTTT. Protein: CASIRGGPFTGELFF. The chain carries TRBV19 and TRBJ2-2, with D perhaps assigned TRBD1 or TRBD2 (6 bases each). The V gene's germline CDR1 is LNHDA and CDR2 SQIVND (reference sequence). Trimming left V 7 bases short and J 5 bases short, with 17 bases between. CDR3 length equals 15 residues.

The chain combines TRBV20-1 with TRBJ2-3; TRBD2 matches at 14 bases. The CDR3 loop spans 16 amino acids. Trimming cost V 1 base and J 5 bases; bases outside gene matches: 5. Per germline, CDR1 DFQATT and CDR2 SNEGSKA (reference sequence). CDR3 in amino acids: CSARGLAGGVGDTQYF. In nucleotides, the CDR3 is TGCAGTGCTAGAGGACTAGCGGGAGGGGTAGGAGATACGCAGTATTTT.

This clonotype was counted only a few times. The gene calls are TRBV27 and TRBJ2-4; unclear D gene. This CDR3 has 14 residues. Trimming removed 7 bases from V and 4 bases from J, with 14 bases in between. Germline V gene data show CDR1 as MNHEY and CDR2 as SMNVEV (reference sequence). CDR3 residues: CASKDEAWKNIQYF. In nucleotides, the CDR3 is TGTGCCAGCAAGGATGAGGCATGGAAAAACATTCAGTACTTC.

The sample holds a few counts of this clonotype. The chain uses TRBV12-3 or TRBV12-4 and TRBJ2-1, with a possible D match to TRBD2 (7 bases). The CDR3 is 15 residues long. The V gene lost 1 base and the J gene lost 6 bases, with 13 bases spanning the gap. The CDR3 loop is CASSLDAGAPNEQFF. In DNA, the CDR3 is TGTGCCAGCAGTTTAGATGCGGGGGCTCCCAATGAGCAGTTCTTC.

This clonotype was observed a handful of times. The CDR3 loop reads CASSSRSSAKNIQYF. The CDR3 DNA follows: TGTGCCAGCAGCTCCCGATCTTCAGCCAAAAACATTCAGTACTTC. This sequence joins TRBV11-3 and TRBJ2-4; no firm D call. Germline-derived CDR1 and CDR2 are SGHNT and YENEEA. Trimming stripped 4 bases from V and 0 bases from J, with 10 bases between. This CDR3 region has 15 residues.

The chain recombines TRBV12-3 or TRBV12-4 with TRBJ1-1; D is undetermined. Trimming removed 8 bases from V and 4 bases from J, with 14 bases in between. The CDR3 is made up of 13 amino acids. CDR3 loop: CASLGVGATEAFF. CDR3 nucleotide sequence: TGTGCCAGCCTCGGGGTGGGAGCCACTGAAGCTTTCTTT.

This clonotype was observed a few times. DNA of the CDR3: TGTGCCATCAGTGAGGCTAGCGGGGACCCTAGCTCCTACAATGAGCAGTTCTTC. This sequence encodes CAISEASGDPSSYNEQFF. This chain links TRBV10-3 with TRBJ2-1, with 9 bases lining up with TRBD2. J lost 0 bases, V lost 2 bases, and 8 bases had no gene match. The CDR3 is made up of 18 amino acids. CDR1 is ENHRY and CDR2 is SYGVKD in the germline V gene.

This clonotype turned up a few times. This chain uses TRBV27 with TRBJ1-1; a possible D gene is TRBD1 (5 bases). Germline V gene lookup returns CDR1 MNHEY and CDR2 SMNVEV (reference sequence). V was pared by 1 base and J by 5 bases, with 8 bases between. CDR3 length: 13 residues. The CDR3 DNA follows: TGTGCCAGCAGTTTATTTGGGGGGACTGAAGCTTTCTTT. Translating gives CASSLFGGTEAFF.

The V and J genes are TRBV30 and TRBJ2-1; 14 bases are a match to TRBD2. There are 14 residues in the CDR3. Germline CDR1 GTSNPN, CDR2 SVGIG (reference sequence). V lost 1 base to trimming and J lost 9 bases; unmatched junction nucleotides: 2. CDR3 nucleotides: TGTGCCTGGAGTGCGGGACTAGCGGGAGTTGAGCAGTTCTTC. Its translation: CAWSAGLAGVEQFF.

A few counts support this clonotype. The rearrangement uses TRBV2 and TRBJ1-1; no clear D gene. The length of the CDR3 is 17 residues. V gave up 2 bases and J gave up 1 base, with 17 bases separating them. Germline values: CDR1 SNHLY, CDR2 FYNNEI. CDR3 nucleotide sequence: TGTGCCAGCAGTGAACGTGGAGGGCTGGGGAGGAACACTGAAGCTTTCTTT. This encodes CASSERGGLGRNTEAFF.